This T cell receptor beta chain was observed in a study of breast tumors, draining lymph nodes, adjacent tissues. Study outcomes and limitations: Tumors had less TCR diversity than lymph nodes, more than nontumor tissue.

Axillary draining lymph nodes of breast cancer patients supplied the node samples. About this clonotype itself: Antigen: not known.

TCRdb called the multiplex PCR reads again in MiXCR, with one record for every CDR3 protein. The sample includes fewer than 200,000 distinct CDR3 sequences, about 33% seen only once; the top ten take around 4%. V was shortened by 6 bases and J by 3 bases, with 11 bases between the two germline ends. The CDR3 contains 13 residues. Germline V gene data show CDR1 as SGHTA and CDR2 as FQGTGA. The chain couples TRBV7-3 to TRBJ1-2; D possibly corresponds to TRBD1 (5 bases). Material for sequencing was axillary lymph node tissue. The receptor was isolated from a female donor with breast cancer. Some clones in this sample may be carry-over from other donors' samples. The CDR3 coding sequence is TGTGCCAGCAGTCCAGGGACTCACTATGGCTACACCTTC. Its translation is CASSPGTHYGYTF.